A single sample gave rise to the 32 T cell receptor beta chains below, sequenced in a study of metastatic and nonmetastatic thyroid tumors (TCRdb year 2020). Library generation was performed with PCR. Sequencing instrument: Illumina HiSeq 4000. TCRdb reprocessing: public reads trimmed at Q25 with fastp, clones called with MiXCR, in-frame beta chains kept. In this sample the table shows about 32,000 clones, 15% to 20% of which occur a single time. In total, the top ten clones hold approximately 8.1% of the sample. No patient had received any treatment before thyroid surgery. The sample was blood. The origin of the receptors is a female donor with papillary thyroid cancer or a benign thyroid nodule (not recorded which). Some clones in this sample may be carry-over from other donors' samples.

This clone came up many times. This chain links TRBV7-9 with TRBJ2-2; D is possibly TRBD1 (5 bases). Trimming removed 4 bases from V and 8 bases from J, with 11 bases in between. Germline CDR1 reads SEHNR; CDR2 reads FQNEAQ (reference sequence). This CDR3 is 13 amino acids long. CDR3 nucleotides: TGTGCCAGCAGCTCTCAGGGATCGGGGGAGCTGTTTTTT. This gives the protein CASSSQGSGELFF.

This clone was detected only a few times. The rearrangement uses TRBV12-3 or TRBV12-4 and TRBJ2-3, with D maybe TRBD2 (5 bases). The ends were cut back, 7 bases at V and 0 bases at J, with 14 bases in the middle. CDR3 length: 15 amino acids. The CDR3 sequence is CASTTSGASTDTQYF. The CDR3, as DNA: TGTGCCAGCACCACCAGCGGAGCTAGCACAGATACGCAGTATTTT.

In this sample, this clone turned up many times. The CDR3 protein is CASRDDRRGNTIYF. CDR3 nucleotide sequence: TGTGCCAGCAGGGATGACAGGCGCGGAAACACCATATATTTT. The chain links TRBV2 to TRBJ1-3; a possible D gene is TRBD1 (6 bases). The CDR3 length is 14 residues. Per the germline V gene, CDR1 is SNHLY and CDR2 is FYNNEI. The V end was cut by 6 bases, the J end by 4 bases, with 13 bases between.

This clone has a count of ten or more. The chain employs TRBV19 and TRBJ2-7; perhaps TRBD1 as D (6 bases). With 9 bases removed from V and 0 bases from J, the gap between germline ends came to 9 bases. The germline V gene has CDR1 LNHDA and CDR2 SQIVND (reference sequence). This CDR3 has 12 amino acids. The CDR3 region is CASRGFSYEQYF. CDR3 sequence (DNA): TGTGCCAGCAGGGGTTTCTCCTACGAGCAGTACTTC.

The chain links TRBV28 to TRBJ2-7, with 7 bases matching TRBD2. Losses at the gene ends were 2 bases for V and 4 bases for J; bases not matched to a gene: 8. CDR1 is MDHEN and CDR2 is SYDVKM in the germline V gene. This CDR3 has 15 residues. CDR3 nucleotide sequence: TGTGCCAGCAGTTTAAGCGGGGCCAATAGGTACGAGCAGTACTTC. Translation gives CASSLSGANRYEQYF.

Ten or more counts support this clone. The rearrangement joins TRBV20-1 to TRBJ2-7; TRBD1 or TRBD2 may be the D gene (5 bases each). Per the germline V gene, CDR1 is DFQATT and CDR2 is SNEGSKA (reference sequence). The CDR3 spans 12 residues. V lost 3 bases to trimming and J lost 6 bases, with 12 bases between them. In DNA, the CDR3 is TGCAGTGCTAGGCAGGGAGAGAGCGAGCAGTACTTC. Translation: CSARQGESEQYF.

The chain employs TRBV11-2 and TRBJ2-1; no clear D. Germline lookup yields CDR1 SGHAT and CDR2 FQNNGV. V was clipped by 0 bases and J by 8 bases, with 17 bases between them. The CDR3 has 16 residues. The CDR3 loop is CASSLEKVGRVHEQFF. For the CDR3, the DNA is TGTGCCAGCAGCTTAGAAAAGGTGGGCAGAGTACATGAGCAGTTCTTC.

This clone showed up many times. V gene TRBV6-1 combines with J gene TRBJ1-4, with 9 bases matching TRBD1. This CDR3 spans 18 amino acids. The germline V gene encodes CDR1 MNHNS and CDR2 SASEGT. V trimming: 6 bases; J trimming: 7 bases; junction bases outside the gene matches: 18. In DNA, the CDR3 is TGTGCCAGCAGCGGCCCTTGGACAGGGGTTAAGGGAGGTGAAAAACTGTTTTTT. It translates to CASSGPWTGVKGGEKLFF.

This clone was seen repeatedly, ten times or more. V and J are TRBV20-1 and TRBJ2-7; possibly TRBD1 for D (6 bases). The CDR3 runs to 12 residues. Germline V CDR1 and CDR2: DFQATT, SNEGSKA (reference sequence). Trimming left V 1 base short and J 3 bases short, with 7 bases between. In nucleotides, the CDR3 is TGCAGTGCTAGAGGGACAGTCTACGAGCAGTACTTC. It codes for CSARGTVYEQYF.

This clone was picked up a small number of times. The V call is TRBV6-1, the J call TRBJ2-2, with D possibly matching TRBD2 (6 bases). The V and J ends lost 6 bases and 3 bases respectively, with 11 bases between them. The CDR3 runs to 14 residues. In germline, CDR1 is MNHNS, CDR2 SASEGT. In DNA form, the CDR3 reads TGTGCCAGCAGAAGTGGGGAGGACACCGGGGAGCTGTTTTTT. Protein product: CASRSGEDTGELFF.

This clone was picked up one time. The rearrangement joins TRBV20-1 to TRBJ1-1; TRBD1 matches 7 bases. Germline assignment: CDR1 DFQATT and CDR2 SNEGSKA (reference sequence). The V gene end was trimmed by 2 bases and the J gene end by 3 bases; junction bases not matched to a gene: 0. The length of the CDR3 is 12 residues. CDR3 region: CSARQGDTEAFF. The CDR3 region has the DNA TGCAGTGCTAGACAGGGGGACACTGAAGCTTTCTTT.

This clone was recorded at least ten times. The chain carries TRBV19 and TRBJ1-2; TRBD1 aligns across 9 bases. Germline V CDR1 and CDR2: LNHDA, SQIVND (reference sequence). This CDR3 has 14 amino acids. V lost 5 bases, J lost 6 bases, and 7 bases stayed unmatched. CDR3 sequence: CASSSGQGRDGYTF. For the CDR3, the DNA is TGTGCCAGTAGTTCTGGACAGGGGAGGGATGGCTACACCTTC. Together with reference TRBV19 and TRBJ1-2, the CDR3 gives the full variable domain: DGGITQSPKYLFRKEGQNVTLSCEQNLNHDAMYWYRQDPGQGLRLIYYSQIVNDFQKGDIAEGYSVSREKKESFPLTVTSAQKNPTAFYLCASSSGQGRDGYTFGSGTRLTVV.

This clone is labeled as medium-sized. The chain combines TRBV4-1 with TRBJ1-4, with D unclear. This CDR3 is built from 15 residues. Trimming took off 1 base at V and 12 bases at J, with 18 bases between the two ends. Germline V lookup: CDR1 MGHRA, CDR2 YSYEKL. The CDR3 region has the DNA TGCGCCAGCAGCCAAGGACAAGTAATGCAGGTTGAACTGTTTTTT. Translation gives CASSQGQVMQVELFF.

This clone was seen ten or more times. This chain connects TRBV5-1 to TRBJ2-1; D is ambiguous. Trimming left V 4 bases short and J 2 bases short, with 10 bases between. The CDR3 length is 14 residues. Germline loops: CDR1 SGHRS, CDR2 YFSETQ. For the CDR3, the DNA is TGCGCCAGCAGCAAGGATCATACCTACAATGAGCAGTTCTTC. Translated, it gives CASSKDHTYNEQFF. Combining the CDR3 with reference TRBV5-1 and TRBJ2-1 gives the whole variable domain KAGVTQTPRYLIKTRGQQVTLSCSPISGHRSVSWYQQTPGQGLQFLFEYFSETQRNKGNFPGRFSGRQFSNSRSEMNVSTLELGDSALYLCASSKDHTYNEQFFGPGTRLTVL.

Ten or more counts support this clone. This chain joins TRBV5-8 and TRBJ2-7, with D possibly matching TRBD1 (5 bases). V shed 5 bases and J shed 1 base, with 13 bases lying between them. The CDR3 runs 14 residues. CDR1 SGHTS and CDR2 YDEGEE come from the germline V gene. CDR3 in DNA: TGTGCCAGCAGAGCCCTAGGGGCATCCTACGAGCAGTACTTC. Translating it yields CASRALGASYEQYF. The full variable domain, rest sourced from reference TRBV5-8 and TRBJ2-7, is EAGVTQSPTHLIKTRGQQATLRCSPISGHTSVYWYQQALGLGLQFLLWYDEGEERNRGNFPPRFSGRQFPNYSSELNVNALELEDSALYLCASRALGASYEQYFGPGTRLTVT.

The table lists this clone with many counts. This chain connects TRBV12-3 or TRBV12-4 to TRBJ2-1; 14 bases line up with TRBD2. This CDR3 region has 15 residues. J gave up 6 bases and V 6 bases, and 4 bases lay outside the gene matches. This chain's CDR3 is CASSRGLAGVNEQFF. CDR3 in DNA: TGTGCCAGCAGCCGGGGACTAGCGGGAGTCAATGAGCAGTTCTTC.

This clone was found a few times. DNA for the CDR3: TGTGCCAGCAGCCGGGACAGGTTCTCCCCTAACTACGAGCAGTACTTC. It specifies CASSRDRFSPNYEQYF. The chain carries TRBV6-1 and TRBJ2-7; 8 bases are a match to TRBD1. After removal of 6 bases from V and 3 bases from J, the junction contained 13 bases not matched to a gene. Looked up from germline, CDR1 is MNHNS and CDR2 is SASEGT. The CDR3 extends over 16 amino acids.

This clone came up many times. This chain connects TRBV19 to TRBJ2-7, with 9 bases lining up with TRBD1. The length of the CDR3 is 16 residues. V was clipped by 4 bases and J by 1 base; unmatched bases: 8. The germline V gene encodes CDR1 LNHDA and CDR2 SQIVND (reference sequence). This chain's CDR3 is CASSTSQGALSYEQYF. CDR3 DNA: TGTGCCAGTAGTACGTCACAGGGGGCGCTTTCCTACGAGCAGTACTTC.

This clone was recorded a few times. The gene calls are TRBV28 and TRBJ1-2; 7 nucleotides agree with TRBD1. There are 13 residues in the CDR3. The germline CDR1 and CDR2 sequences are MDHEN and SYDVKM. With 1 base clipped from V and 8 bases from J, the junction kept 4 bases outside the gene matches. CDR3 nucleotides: TGTGCCAGCAGTTTATTGCAAGGGGGCGGCTACACCTTC. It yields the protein CASSLLQGGGYTF.

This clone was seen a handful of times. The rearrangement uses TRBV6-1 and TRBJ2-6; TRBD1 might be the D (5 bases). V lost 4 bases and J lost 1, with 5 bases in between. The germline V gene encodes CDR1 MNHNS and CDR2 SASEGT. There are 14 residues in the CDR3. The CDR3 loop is CASSGQSGANVLTF. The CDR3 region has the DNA TGTGCCAGCAGTGGACAGTCTGGGGCCAACGTCCTGACTTTC.

In nucleotides, the CDR3 is TGCAGTGCTAGAGGTGGAGGGGACAGGGGGCGAAATGAGCAGTTCTTC. This gives the protein CSARGGGDRGRNEQFF. The chain combines TRBV20-1 with TRBJ2-1; 12 bases are shared with TRBD1. J lost 7 bases, V lost 1 base, and 8 bases had no gene match. Germline V gene lookup returns CDR1 DFQATT and CDR2 SNEGSKA (reference sequence). The CDR3 runs to 16 residues.

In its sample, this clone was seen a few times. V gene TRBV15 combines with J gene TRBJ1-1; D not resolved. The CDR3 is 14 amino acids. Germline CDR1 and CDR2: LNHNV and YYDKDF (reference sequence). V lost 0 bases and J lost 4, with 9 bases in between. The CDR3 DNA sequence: TGTGCCACCAGCAGAGAATCGGGCAGCACTGAAGCTTTCTTT. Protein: CATSRESGSTEAFF. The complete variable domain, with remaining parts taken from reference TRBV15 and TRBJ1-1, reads DAMVIQNPRYQVTQFGKPVTLSCSQTLNHNVMYWYQQKSSQAPKLLFHYYDKDFNNEADTPDNFQSRRPNTSFCFLDIRSPGLGDTAMYLCATSRESGSTEAFFGQGTRLTVV.

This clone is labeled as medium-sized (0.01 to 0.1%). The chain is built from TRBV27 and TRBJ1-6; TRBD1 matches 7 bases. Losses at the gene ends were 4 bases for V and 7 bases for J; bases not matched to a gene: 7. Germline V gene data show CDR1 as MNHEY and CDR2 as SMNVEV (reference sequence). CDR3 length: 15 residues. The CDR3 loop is CASSSRDSQNSPLHF. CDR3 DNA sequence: TGTGCCAGCAGTTCCCGGGACAGCCAAAATTCACCCCTCCACTTT.

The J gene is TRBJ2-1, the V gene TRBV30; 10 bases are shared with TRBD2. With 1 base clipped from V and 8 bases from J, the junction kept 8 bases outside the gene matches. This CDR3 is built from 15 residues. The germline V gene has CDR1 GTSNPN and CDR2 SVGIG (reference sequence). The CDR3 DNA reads TGTGCCTGGAGTGACGGAGCGGGAGGGCTCGATGAGCAGTTCTTC. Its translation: CAWSDGAGGLDEQFF.

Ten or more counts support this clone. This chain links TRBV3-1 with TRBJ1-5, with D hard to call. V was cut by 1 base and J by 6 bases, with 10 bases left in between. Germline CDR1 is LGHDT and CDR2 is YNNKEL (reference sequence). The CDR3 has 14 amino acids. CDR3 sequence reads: CASSQVAGSQPQHF. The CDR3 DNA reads TGTGCCAGCAGCCAAGTCGCGGGTAGTCAGCCCCAGCATTTT.

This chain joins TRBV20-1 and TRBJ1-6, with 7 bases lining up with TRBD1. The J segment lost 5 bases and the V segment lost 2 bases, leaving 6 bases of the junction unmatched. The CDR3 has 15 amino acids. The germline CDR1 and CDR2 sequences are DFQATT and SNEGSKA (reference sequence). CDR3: CSARRQGSDNSPLHF. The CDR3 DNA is TGCAGTGCTAGAAGACAGGGATCGGATAATTCACCCCTCCACTTT.

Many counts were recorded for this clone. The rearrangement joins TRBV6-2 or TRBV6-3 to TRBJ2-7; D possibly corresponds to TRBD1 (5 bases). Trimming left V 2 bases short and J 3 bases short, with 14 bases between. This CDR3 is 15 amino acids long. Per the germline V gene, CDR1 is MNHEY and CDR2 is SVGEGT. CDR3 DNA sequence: TGTGCCAGCAGTTACCCCAGGACACCTATCTACGAGCAGTACTTC. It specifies CASSYPRTPIYEQYF.

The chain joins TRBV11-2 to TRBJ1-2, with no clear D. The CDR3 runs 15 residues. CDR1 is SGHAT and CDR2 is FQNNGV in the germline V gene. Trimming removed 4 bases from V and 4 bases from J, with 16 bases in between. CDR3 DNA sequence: TGTGCCAGCAGCTCTCCGCGGCACCTGTCCTATGGCTACACCTTC. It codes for CASSSPRHLSYGYTF.

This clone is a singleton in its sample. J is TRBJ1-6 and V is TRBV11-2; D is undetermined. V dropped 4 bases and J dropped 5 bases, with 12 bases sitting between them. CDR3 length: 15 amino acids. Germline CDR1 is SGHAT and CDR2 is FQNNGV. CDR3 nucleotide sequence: TGTGCCAGCAGCTCAAACGTTGGAGATAATTCACCCCTCCACTTT. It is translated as CASSSNVGDNSPLHF.

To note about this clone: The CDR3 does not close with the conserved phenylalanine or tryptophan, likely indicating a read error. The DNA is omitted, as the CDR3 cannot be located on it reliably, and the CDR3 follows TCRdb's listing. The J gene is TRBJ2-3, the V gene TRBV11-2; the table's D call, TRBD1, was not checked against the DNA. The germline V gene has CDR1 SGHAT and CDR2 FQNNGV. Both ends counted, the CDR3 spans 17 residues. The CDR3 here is CASSLDGNRAGTDTHYD.

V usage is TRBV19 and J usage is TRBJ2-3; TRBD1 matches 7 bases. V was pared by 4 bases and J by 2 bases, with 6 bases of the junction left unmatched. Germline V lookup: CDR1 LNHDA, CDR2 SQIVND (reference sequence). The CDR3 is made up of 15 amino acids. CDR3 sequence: CASSKQGYSTDTQYF. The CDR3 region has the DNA TGTGCCAGTAGTAAACAGGGGTATTCCACAGATACGCAGTATTTT.

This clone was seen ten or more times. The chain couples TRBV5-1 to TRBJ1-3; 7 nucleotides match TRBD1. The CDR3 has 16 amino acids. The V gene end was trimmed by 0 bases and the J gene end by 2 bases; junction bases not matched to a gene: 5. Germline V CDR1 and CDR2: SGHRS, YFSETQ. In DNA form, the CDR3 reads TGCGCCAGCAGCTTGGGGACAGGAGGACCTGGAAACACCATATATTTT. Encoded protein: CASSLGTGGPGNTIYF. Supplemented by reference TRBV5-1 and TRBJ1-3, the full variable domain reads KAGVTQTPRYLIKTRGQQVTLSCSPISGHRSVSWYQQTPGQGLQFLFEYFSETQRNKGNFPGRFSGRQFSNSRSEMNVSTLELGDSALYLCASSLGTGGPGNTIYFGEGSWLTVV.